The clone carrying this T cell receptor beta chain was detected a few times. Its cognate antigen is unknown. The CDR3 consists of 15 residues. Germline-derived CDR1 and CDR2 are MNHEY and SMNVEV (reference sequence). The J segment lost 5 bases and the V segment lost 5 bases, leaving 10 bases of the junction unmatched. The data were obtained in a study of cytomegalovirus exposure and HLA in healthy donors. Notes on the study in general: Later work showed greater clonal expansion in HLA-associated TCR beta chains than in equally common others.

The PCR ran on 60 Vbeta and 13 Jbeta primers. Sequenced by immunoSEQ multiplex PCR; TCRdb stores in-frame clones only, minus some. The sample comprises 150,000 or so clones, over 70% of which are singletons, and about 3.4% rests with the top ten. The chain combines TRBV27 with TRBJ2-5; the match to TRBD2 covers 8 bases. Specimen: PBMCs. This TCR was recovered from a woman between 50 and 59 years old in good health and CMV-seropositive. CDR3: CASSRASGLVETQYF. CDR3 DNA sequence: TGTGCCAGCAGTCGGGCTAGCGGGCTGGTGGAGACCCAGTACTTC.